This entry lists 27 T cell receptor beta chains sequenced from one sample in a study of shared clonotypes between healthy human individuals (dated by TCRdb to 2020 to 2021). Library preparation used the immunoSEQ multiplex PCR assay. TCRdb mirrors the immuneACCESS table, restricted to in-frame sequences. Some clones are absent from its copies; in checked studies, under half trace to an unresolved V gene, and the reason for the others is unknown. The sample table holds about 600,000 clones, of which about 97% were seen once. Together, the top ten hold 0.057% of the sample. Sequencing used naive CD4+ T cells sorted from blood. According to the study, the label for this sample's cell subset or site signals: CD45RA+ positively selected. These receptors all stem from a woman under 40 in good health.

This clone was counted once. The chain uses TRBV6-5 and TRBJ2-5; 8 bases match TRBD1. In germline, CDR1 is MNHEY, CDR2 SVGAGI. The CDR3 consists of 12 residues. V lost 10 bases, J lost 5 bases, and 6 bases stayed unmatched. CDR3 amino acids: CATTGVEETQYF. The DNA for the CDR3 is TGTGCCACGACAGGGGTTGAGGAGACCCAGTACTTC.

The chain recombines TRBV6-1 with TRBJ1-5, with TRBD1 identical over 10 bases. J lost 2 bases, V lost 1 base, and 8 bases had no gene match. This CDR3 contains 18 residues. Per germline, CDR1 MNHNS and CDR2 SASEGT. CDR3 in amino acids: CASSEGQGAPVRNQPQHF. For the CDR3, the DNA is TGTGCCAGCAGTGAAGGACAGGGGGCTCCAGTCCGCAATCAGCCCCAGCATTTT.

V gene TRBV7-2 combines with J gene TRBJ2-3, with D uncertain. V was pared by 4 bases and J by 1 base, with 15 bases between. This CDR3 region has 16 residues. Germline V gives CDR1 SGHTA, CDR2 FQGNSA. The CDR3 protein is CASSYLGRGGTDTQYF. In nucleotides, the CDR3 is TGTGCCAGCAGCTACCTAGGAAGAGGCGGCACAGATACGCAGTATTTT.

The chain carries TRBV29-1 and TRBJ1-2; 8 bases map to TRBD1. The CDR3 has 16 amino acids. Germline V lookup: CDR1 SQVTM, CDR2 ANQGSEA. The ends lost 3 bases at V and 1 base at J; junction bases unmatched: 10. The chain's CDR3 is CSVEAWDRPVNYGYTF. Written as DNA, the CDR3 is TGCAGCGTTGAGGCCTGGGACAGGCCAGTTAACTATGGCTACACCTTC.

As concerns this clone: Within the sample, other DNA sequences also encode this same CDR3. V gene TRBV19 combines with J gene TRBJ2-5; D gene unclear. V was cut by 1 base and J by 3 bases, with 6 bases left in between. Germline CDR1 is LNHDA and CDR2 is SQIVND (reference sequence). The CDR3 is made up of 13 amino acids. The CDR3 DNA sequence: TGTGCCAGTAGTATAGGAGGTGAAGAGACCCAGTACTTC. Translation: CASSIGGEETQYF.

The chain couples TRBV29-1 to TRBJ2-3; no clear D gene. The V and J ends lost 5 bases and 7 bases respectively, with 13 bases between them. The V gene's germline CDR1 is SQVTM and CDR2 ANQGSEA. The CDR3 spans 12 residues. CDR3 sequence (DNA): TGCAGCGTTAAACCTCCTCGCCATACGCAGTATTTT. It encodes CSVKPPRHTQYF.

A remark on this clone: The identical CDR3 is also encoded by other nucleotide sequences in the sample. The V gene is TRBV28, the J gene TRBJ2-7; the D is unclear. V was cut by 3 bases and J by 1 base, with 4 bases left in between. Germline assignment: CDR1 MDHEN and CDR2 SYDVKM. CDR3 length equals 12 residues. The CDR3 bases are TGTGCCAGCAGTTTCCAGTCCTACGAGCAGTACTTC. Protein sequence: CASSFQSYEQYF.

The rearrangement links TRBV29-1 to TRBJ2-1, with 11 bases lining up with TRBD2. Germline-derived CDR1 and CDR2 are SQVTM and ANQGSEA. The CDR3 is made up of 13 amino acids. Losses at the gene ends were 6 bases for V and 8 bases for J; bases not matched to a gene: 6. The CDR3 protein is CSVLAGGLDEQFF. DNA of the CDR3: TGCAGCGTCCTAGCGGGAGGATTGGATGAGCAGTTCTTC.

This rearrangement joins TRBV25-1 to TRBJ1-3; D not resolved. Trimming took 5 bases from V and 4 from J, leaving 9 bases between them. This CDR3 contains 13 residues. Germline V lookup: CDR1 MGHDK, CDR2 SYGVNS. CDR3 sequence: CASSRSGGNTIYF. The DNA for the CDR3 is TGTGCCAGCAGTCGCTCTGGGGGAAACACCATATATTTT.

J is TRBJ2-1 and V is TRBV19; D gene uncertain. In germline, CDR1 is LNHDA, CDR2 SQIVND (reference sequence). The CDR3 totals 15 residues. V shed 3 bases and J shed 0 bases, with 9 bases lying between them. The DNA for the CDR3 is TGTGCCAGTAGTATCCAGCAAAGCTCCTACAATGAGCAGTTCTTC. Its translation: CASSIQQSSYNEQFF.

The CDR3 sequence: CASSERGTSYNEQFF. The CDR3 DNA follows: TGTGCCAGCAGTGAACGCGGGACTAGCTACAATGAGCAGTTCTTC. This chain uses TRBV6-1 with TRBJ2-1; 8 bases agree with TRBD2. CDR1 and CDR2 from the germline V gene are MNHNS and SASEGT. CDR3 size: 15 residues. J was trimmed by 3 bases and V by 2 bases; bases with no gene match: 3.

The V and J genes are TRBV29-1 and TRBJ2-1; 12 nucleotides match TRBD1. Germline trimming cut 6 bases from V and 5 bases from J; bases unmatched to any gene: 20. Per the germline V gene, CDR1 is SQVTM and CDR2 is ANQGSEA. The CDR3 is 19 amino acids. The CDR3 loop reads CSVAIWKGTGTGGHNEQFF. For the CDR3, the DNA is TGCAGCGTCGCGATTTGGAAAGGAACCGGGACAGGGGGCCACAATGAGCAGTTCTTC.

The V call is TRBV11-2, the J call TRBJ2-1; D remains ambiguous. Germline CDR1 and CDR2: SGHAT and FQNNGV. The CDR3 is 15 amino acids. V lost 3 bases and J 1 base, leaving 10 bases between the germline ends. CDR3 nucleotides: TGTGCCAGCAGCTTTCCGGGTAGGTCCTACAATGAGCAGTTCTTC. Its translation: CASSFPGRSYNEQFF.

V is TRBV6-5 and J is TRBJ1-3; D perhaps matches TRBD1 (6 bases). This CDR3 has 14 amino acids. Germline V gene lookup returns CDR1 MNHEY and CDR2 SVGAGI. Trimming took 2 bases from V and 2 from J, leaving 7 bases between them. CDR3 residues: CASSYQGTGNTIYF. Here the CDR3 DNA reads TGTGCCAGCAGTTACCAGGGGACTGGAAACACCATATATTTT.

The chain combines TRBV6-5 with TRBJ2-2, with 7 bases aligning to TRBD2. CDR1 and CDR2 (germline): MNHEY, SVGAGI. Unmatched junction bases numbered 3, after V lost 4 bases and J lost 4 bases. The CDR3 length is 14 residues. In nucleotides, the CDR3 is TGTGCCAGCAGTTTGGGGGGGGGCACCGGGGAGCTGTTTTTT. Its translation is CASSLGGGTGELFF.

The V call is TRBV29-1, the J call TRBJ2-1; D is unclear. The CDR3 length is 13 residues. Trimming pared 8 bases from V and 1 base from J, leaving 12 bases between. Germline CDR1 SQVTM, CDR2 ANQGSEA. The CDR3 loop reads CSIGGRSYNEQFF. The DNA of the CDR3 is TGCAGCATTGGTGGTAGGTCCTACAATGAGCAGTTCTTC.

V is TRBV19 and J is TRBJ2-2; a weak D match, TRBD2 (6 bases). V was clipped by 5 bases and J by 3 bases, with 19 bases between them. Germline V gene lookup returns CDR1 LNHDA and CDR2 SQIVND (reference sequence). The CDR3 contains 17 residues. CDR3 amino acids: CASSRGDPRRDTGELFF. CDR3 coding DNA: TGTGCCAGTAGTCGAGGGGATCCACGGAGGGACACCGGGGAGCTGTTTTTT.

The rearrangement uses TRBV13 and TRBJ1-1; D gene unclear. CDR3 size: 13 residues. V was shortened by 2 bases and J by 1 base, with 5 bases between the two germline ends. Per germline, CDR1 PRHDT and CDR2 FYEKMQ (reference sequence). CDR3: CASSLTGNTEAFF. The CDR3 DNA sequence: TGTGCCAGCAGCTTAACTGGGAACACTGAAGCTTTCTTT.

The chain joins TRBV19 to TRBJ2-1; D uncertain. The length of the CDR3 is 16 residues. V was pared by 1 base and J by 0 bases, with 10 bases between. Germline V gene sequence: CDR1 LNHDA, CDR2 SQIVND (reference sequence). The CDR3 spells CASSIGSWSSYNEQFF. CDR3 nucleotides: TGTGCCAGTAGTATAGGGAGCTGGAGCTCCTACAATGAGCAGTTCTTC.

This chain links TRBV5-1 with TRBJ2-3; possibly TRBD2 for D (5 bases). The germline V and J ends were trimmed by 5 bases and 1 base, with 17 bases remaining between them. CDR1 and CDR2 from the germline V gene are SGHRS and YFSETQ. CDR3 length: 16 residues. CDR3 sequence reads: CASRRTISAGTDTQYF. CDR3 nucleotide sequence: TGCGCCAGCAGGAGGACGATTAGCGCAGGCACAGATACGCAGTATTTT.

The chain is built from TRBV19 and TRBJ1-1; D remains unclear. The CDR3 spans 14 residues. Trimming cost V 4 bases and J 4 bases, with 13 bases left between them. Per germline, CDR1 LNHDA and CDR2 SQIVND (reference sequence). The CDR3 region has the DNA TGTGCCAGTAGTAAAGGCGAGTGGGGCACTGAAGCTTTCTTT. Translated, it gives CASSKGEWGTEAFF.

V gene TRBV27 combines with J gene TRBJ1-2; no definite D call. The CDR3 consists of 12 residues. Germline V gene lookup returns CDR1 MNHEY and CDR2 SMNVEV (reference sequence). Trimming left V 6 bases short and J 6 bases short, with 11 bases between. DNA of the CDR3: TGTGCCAGCAGGGCAGGACTTAATGGCTACACCTTC. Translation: CASRAGLNGYTF.

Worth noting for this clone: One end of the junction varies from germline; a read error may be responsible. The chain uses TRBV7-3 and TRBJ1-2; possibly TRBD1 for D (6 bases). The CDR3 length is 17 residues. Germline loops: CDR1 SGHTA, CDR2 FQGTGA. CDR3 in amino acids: CASSTRRGGPANYGYTF. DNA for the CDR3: TGCGCCAGCAGCACCCGAAGGGGGGGACCAGCTAACTATGGCTACACCTTC.

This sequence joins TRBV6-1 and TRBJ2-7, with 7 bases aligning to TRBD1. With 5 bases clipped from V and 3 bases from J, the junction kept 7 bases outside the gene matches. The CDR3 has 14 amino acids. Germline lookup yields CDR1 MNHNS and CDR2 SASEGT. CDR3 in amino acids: CASSSGTDVYEQYF. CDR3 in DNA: TGTGCCAGCAGTTCTGGGACAGACGTCTACGAGCAGTACTTC.

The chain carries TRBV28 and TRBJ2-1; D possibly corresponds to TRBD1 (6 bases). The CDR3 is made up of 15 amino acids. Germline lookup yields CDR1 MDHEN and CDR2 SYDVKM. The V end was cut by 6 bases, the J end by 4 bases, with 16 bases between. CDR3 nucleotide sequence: TGTGCCAGCAGACACCTAGCCGGGACATACAATGAGCAGTTCTTC. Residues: CASRHLAGTYNEQFF.

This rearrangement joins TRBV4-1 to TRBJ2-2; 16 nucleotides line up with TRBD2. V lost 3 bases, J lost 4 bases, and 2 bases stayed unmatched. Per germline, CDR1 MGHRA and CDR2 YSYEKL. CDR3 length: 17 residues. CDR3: CASSQGLAGGITGELFF. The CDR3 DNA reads TGCGCCAGCAGCCAGGGACTAGCGGGAGGGATCACCGGGGAGCTGTTTTTT.

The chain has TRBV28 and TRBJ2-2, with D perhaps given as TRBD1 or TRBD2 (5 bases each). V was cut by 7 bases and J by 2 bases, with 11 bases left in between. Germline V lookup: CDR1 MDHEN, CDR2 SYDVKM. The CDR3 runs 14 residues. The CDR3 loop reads CASILGTNTGELFF. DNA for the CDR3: TGTGCCAGCATCCTTGGGACCAACACCGGGGAGCTGTTTTTT.